This TCR beta chain was observed in a study of tumor-infiltrating lymphocytes in primary liver carcinoma. About the study: Enrolled patients were male and female, aged 30 to 69 years. Tumors measured roughly 4 to 10 cm and were stage T1-T3 N0M0.

Joint extraction of RNA and DNA used about 17-30 mg of bulk tissue that was unsorted. Subjects presented with primary liver carcinoma managed by surgical resection. Among the patients, all had chronic HBV infection and none had been treated. Researchers generated TCR beta cDNA from about 500 ng of total RNA, relying on a constant-region primer. Libraries for TCR beta were built through three nested multiplex PCR rounds, which together made up a slightly modified ARM-PCR procedure. TCRdb redid the calling of the multiplex PCR reads with MiXCR, one entry per CDR3 protein. The sample records roughly 80,000 distinct CDR3 sequences, roughly 69% being singletons. The TCR originated in a man in his forties with primary liver carcinoma and hepatitis B virus infection. The specimen was tumor-adjacent normal liver tissue.

The CDR3 region is CASSKTDTQYF. The DNA for the CDR3 is TGTGCCAGCAGTAAAACAGATACGCAGTATTTT. V is TRBV6-1 and J is TRBJ2-3; D is unclear. The CDR3 length is 11 residues. Germline V gives CDR1 MNHNS, CDR2 SASEGT. Between the trimmed V and J ends, which lost 5 bases and 3 bases, there was a span of 3 bases.